Sequencing of this T cell receptor (beta chain) was carried out in a study of blood T cell repertoires in COVID-19. For the study at large: From the United States, Italy and Spain came samples of acute and convalescent COVID-19. T cells, B-cell-depleted T cells, or PBMCs supplied cDNA or gDNA.

CDR3 length: 14 residues. V lost 8 bases to trimming and J lost 0 bases, with 13 bases between them. CDR1 and CDR2 (germline): MNHEY, SMNVEV (reference sequence). Libraries were prepared by immunoSEQ multiplex PCR; TCRdb keeps only in-frame clonotypes and omits some of them. The sample has under 60,000 clones, roughly 80% seen once. This receptor was identified in a human donor in a cohort sampled during active COVID-19. This sequence joins TRBV27 and TRBJ1-2; D is perhaps TRBD1 (6 bases). Sequenced material: peripheral blood. The CDR3 DNA reads TGTGCCAGCGGTCGGGGGGCGACTAACTATGGCTACACCTTC. Its translation: CASGRGATNYGYTF.